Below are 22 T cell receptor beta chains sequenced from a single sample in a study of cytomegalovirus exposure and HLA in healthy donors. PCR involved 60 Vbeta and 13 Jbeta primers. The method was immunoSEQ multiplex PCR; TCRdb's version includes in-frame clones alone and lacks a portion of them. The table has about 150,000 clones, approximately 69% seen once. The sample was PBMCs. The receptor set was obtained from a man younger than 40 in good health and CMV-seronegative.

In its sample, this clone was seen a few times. CDR3 in DNA: TGTGCTATGGGACAGTCGAACACTGAAGCTTTCTTT. Translating gives CAMGQSNTEAFF. The chain carries TRBV6-6 and TRBJ1-1; 7 bases line up with TRBD1. In germline, CDR1 is MNHNY, CDR2 SVGAGI (reference sequence). This CDR3 has 12 amino acids.

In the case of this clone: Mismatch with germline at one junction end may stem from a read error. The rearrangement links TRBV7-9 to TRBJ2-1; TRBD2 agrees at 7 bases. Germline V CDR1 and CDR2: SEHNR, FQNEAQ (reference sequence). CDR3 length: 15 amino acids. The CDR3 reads CSSSFFQRDLNEQFF. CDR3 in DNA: TGTTCCAGCAGCTTTTTCCAGCGGGATCTCAATGAGCAGTTCTTC. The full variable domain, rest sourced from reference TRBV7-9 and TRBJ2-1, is DTGVSQNPRHKITKRGQNVTFRCDPISEHNRLYWYRQTLGQGPEFLTYFQNEAQLEKSRLLSDRFSAERPKGSFSTLEIQRTEQGDSAMYLCSSSFFQRDLNEQFFGPGTRLTVL.

The CDR3 coding sequence is TGTGCCTGGAGGCAGGGGCGGCACACTGAAGCTTTCTTT. It codes for CAWRQGRHTEAFF. The rearrangement links TRBV30 to TRBJ1-1; TRBD1 might be the D (6 bases). Trimming took 3 bases from V and 3 from J, leaving 11 bases between them. CDR1 GTSNPN and CDR2 SVGIG come from the germline V gene (reference sequence). This CDR3 contains 13 residues.

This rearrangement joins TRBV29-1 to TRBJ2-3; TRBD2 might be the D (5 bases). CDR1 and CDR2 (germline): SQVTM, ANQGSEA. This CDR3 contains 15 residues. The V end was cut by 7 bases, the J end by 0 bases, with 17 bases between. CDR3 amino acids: CSAQEGSDSTDTQYF. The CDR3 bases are TGCAGCGCCCAAGAGGGCTCGGACAGCACAGATACGCAGTATTTT.

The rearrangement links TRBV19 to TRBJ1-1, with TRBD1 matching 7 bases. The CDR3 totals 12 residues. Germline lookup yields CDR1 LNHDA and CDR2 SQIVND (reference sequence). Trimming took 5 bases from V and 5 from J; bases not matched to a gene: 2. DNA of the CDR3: TGTGCCAGTAGTCCAGGGGGAACTGAAGCTTTCTTT. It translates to CASSPGGTEAFF.

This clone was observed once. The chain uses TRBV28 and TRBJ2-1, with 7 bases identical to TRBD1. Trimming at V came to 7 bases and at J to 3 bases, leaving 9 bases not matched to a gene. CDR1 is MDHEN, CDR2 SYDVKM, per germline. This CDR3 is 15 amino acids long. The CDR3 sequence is CASIEGQRLYNEQFF. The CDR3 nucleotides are TGTGCCAGCATTGAGGGACAGCGCCTCTACAATGAGCAGTTCTTC.

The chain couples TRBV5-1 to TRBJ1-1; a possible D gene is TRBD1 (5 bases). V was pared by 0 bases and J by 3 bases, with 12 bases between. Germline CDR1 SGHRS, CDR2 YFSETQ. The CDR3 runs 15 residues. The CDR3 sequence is CASSLAWGGDTEAFF. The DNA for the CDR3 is TGCGCCAGCAGCTTGGCCTGGGGGGGAGACACTGAAGCTTTCTTT.

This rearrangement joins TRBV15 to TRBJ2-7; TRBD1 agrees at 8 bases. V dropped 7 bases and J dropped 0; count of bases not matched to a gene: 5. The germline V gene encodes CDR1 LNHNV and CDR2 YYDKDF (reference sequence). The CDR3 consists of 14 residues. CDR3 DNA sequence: TGTGCCACCAAACGGGACAGGAGCTCCTACGAGCAGTACTTC. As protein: CATKRDRSSYEQYF.

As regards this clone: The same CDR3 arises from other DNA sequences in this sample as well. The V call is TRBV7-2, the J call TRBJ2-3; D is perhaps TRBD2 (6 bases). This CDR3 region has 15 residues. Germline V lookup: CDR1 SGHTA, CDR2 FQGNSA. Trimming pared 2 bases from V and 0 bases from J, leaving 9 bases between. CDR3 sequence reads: CASSLTGASTDTQYF. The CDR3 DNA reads TGTGCCAGCAGCTTAACGGGAGCTAGCACAGATACGCAGTATTTT.

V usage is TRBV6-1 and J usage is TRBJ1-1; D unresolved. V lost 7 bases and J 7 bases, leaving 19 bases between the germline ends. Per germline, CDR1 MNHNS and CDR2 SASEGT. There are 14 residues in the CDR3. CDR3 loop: CASTRVMGGLEAFF. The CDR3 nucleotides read TGTGCCAGCACCCGGGTGATGGGAGGTCTTGAAGCTTTCTTT.

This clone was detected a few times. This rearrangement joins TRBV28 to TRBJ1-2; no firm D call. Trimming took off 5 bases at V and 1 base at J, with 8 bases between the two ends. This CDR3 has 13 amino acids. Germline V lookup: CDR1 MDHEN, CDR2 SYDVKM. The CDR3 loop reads CASSETSNYGYTF. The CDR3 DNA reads TGTGCCAGCAGTGAAACAAGTAACTATGGCTACACCTTC.

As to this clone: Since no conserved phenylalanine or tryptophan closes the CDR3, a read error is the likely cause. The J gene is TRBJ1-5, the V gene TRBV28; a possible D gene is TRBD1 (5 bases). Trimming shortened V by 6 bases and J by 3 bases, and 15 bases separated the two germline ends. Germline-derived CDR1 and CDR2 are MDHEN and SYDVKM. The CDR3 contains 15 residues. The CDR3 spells CASSLGDFYNQPQHL. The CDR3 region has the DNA TGTGCCAGCAGCCTTGGGGACTTTTACAATCAGCCCCAGCATCTT.

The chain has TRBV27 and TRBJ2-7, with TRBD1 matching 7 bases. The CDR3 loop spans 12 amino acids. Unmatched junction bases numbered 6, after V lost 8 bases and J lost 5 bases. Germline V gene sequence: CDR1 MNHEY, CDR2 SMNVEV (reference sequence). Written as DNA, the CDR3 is TGTGCCAGCGGATTACAGGGGCACGAGCAGTACTTC. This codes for CASGLQGHEQYF.

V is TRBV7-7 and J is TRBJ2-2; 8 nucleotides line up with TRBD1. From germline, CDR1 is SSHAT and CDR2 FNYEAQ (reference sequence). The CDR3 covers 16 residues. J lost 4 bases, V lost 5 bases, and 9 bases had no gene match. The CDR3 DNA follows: TGTGCCAGCAGCACTTGGACAGGGCCCCGCACCGGGGAGCTGTTTTTT. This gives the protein CASSTWTGPRTGELFF.

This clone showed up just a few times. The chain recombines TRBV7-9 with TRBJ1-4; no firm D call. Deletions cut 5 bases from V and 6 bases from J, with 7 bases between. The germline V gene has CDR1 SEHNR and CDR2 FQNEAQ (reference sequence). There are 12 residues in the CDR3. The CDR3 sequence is CASSRSHEKLFF. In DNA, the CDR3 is TGTGCCAGCAGCCGGAGCCATGAAAAACTGTTTTTT.

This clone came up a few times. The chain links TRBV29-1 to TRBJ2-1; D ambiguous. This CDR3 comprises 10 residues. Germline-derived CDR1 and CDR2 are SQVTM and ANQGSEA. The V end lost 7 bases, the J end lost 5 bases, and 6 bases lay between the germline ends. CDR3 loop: CSGGNNEQFF. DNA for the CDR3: TGCAGCGGAGGAAACAATGAGCAGTTCTTC.

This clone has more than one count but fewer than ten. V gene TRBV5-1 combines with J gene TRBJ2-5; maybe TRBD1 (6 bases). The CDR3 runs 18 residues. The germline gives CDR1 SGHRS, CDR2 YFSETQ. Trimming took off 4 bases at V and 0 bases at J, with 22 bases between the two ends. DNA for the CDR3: TGCGCCAGCAGCGACGGACACCGGGACAATTTGTACCAAGAGACCCAGTACTTC. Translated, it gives CASSDGHRDNLYQETQYF.

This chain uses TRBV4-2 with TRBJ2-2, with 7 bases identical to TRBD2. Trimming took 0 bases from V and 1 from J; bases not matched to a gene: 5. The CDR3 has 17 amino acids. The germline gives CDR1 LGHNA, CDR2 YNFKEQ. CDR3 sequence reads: CASSQDTGGGNTGELFF. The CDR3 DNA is TGTGCCAGCAGCCAAGATACGGGCGGGGGGAACACCGGGGAGCTGTTTTTT.

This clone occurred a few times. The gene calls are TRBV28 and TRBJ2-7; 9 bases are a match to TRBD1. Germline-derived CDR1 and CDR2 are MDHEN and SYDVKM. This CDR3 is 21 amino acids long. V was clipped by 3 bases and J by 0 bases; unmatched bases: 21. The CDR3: CASSLKRRFGTGPTTSYEQYF. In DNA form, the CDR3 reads TGTGCCAGCAGTTTGAAACGTAGATTTGGGACAGGGCCCACTACCTCCTACGAGCAGTACTTC.

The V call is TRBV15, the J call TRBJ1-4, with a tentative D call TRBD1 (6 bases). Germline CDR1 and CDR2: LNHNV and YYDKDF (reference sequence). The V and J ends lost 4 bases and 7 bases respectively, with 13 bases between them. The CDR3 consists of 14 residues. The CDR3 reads CATSTGLGAEKLFF. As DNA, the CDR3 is TGTGCCACCAGCACGGGTTTGGGGGCTGAAAAACTGTTTTTT.

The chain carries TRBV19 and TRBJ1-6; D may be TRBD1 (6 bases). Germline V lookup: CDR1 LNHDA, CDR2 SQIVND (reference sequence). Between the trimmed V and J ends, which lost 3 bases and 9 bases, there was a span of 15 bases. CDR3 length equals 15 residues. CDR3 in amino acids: CASSMGDTGLSPLHF. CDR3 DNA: TGTGCCAGTAGTATGGGGGACACCGGACTTTCACCCCTCCACTTT.

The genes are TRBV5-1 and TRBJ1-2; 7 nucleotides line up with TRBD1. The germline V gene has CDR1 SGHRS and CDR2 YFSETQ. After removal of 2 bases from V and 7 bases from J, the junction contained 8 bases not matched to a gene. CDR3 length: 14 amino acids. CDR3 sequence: CASSFSGQVRGYTF. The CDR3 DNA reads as TGCGCCAGCAGCTTCTCCGGACAGGTTCGTGGCTACACCTTC.